Given below is one T cell receptor beta chain in context. Germline values: CDR1 MNHEY, CDR2 SVGAGI. This CDR3 region has 15 residues. V shed 2 bases and J shed 0 bases, with 11 bases lying between them. This sample was included in a study of blood T cell repertoires in COVID-19. In the study overall: The study drew acute and convalescent COVID-19 samples from the United States, Italy and Spain. T cells, B-cell-depleted T cells, or PBMCs provided the cDNA or gDNA that served as material.

The recovered donors of Cohort 3 showed two negative PCRs, clearance, or symptom resolution. Authors' data handling: Reference gene primer amplification in the assay estimated nucleated cell counts. Sequenced by immunoSEQ multiplex PCR; TCRdb stores in-frame clones only, minus some. Clone size and V and J calls were adopted from that table, with D and trimming inferred from the DNA. The data contain fewer than 200,000 clones, 88% of them singletons. The chain combines TRBV6-5 with TRBJ2-7; D possibly corresponds to TRBD1 (6 bases). Sequences were obtained from PBMCs or T cells enriched from blood (not recorded which). The TCR was taken from a woman between 18 and 29 years old who had recovered from COVID-19. The CDR3 loop reads CASSYLGQSSYEQYF. The CDR3 nucleotides are TGTGCCAGCAGTTACCTCGGACAGTCCTCCTACGAGCAGTACTTC.